The 3 T cell receptor beta chains given below trace back to one sample, sequenced in a study of CD8+ T cells in alopecia areata. The sample's treatment: oral pan-JAK inhibitor, 5-10 mg twice daily. Reverse transcription of extracted RNA yielded cDNA, which provided the sequencing template. Sequenced by immunoSEQ multiplex PCR; TCRdb stores in-frame clones only, minus some. The table shows 150,000 to 200,000 clones, with more than 55% occurring only once. The sample here was CD4+ T cells sorted from blood, taken at approximately week 49, from a patient treated with tofacitinib. The origin of the receptors is a human donor with alopecia areata.

Here the CDR3 reads CASSLGPTGYEQYF. CDR3 DNA: TGTGCCAGCAGCTTAGGCCCGACAGGCTACGAGCAGTACTTC. This chain connects TRBV7-2 to TRBJ2-7; TRBD1 is a possible D gene (6 bases). Trimming pared 1 base from V and 3 bases from J, leaving 10 bases between. This CDR3 has 14 residues. The germline CDR1 and CDR2 sequences are SGHTA and FQGNSA.

This chain uses TRBV7-2 with TRBJ1-2; D call uncertain. The CDR3 runs 12 residues. V dropped 0 bases and J dropped 5 bases, with 4 bases sitting between them. CDR1 and CDR2 from the germline V gene are SGHTA and FQGNSA. The CDR3 spells CASSLARYGYTF. The CDR3 nucleotides read TGTGCCAGCAGCTTAGCCCGTTATGGCTACACCTTC.

CDR3 amino acids: CSVTRVYPRTDTQYF. CDR3 nucleotide sequence: TGCAGCGTTACTCGGGTCTACCCCCGCACAGATACGCAGTATTTT. This chain uses TRBV29-1 with TRBJ2-3; D not resolved. Per the germline V gene, CDR1 is SQVTM and CDR2 is ANQGSEA. The CDR3 has 15 residues. Deletions cut 5 bases from V and 1 base from J, with 16 bases between.